A selection of T cell receptor beta chains follows, all from one sample in a study of memory CD4+ T cells and cytomegalovirus serostatus. Assay used: immunoSEQ multiplex PCR; TCRdb lists only in-frame clones, some missing. The sample has 25,000 to 35,000 clones; around 80% are singletons. Sequencing was carried out using memory CD4+ T cells from blood. Source of these receptors: an adult in good health and CMV-seronegative. Each CDR3 is given without its conserved first and last residue. A clone size is listed for some rows: how often the clone was seen (once, few, many), or a class if it is expanded.

TRBJ2-3 TRBV11-3 - ASSLAGASTDTQY
TRBJ2-1 TRBV11-3 - ASSYGLAGLYNEQF
TRBJ1-4 TRBV7-8 - ASSLVAGINEKLF
TRBJ1-3 TRBV7-6 once ASSLNAGGSGNTIY
TRBJ1-1 TRBV7-9 - ASSFGGRRNTEAF
TRBJ1-2 TRBV30 - AWSPGDGYGYT
TRBJ1-1 TRBV11-2 - ASSLRQDEAF
TRBJ2-2 TRBV7-6 - ASSSRDRVPGELF
TRBJ1-5 TRBV25-1 - ASGGASNQPQH
TRBJ2-1 TRBV11-2 - VSSLDHRGGNEQF
TRBJ1-4 TRBV5-6 - ASSARGLSEKLF
TRBJ1-2 TRBV5-4 - ASSLEGSAYNYGYT
TRBJ1-2 TRBV2 few ASSVSEGFYGYT
TRBJ2-6 TRBV11-2 - ASSLDREGANVLT
TRBJ2-1 TRBV29-1 - SVEKGAKPDEQF
TRBJ2-2 TRBV4-1 - ASSPGHANTGELF
TRBJ2-1 TRBV7-2 - ASSLVQRTGQF
TRBJ2-2 TRBV5-8 - ASSPGTSGITGELF
TRBJ2-7 TRBV10-3 - AISGVGTSGTSYEQY
TRBJ1-2 TRBV2 few ASNYRDYGYT
TRBJ2-7 TRBV18 - ASSPNPTGEYEQY
TRBJ1-2 TRBV30 few AWTQVQGKS
TRBJ1-5 TRBV6-1 - ASSLQNQPQH
TRBJ1-4 TRBV7-2 - ASSPGPNPNEKLF
TRBJ1-2 TRBV5-1 - ASSISGTGVYGYT
TRBJ2-3 TRBV2 - ASSPDTDTQY
TRBJ2-2 TRBV4-1 - ASSQRAGANTGELF
TRBJ2-3 TRBV4-2 - ASSQGYGGNTDTQY
TRBJ1-2 TRBV6-4 - ASSDLGGYGYT
TRBJ1-2 TRBV29-1 once SGSRGQGDGYT
TRBJ1-3 TRBV6-5 - ASSYAATDLDTIY
TRBJ1-5 TRBV30 - AWSVQGNQPQH
TRBJ2-3 TRBV5-1 - ASRRWGGTDTQY
TRBJ1-1 TRBV6-1 - ASGSSFRAEAF
TRBJ2-7 TRBV6-5 few ASSATTSGPYEQY
TRBJ1-3 TRBV4-3 - ASSQERTAGNTIY
TRBJ1-3 TRBV15 - ATSRAAGSGNTIY
TRBJ2-7 TRBV30 - AWSEWDRGSYEQY
TRBJ1-1 TRBV2 few ASTPGTGRPEAF
TRBJ2-2 TRBV11-2 - ASSLVSGGTGELF
TRBJ2-3 TRBV7-2 - ASSPQTSGSPDTQY
TRBJ1-2 TRBV29-1 - SVKVWTGGLYGYT
TRBJ1-6 TRBV28 once ASSPTGGVNNSPLH
TRBJ1-5 TRBV5-5 once ASSLLGDSNQPQH
TRBJ1-2 TRBV2 few ASSADREVHGYT
TRBJ1-5 TRBV6-1 - ASSEARGLSNQPQH